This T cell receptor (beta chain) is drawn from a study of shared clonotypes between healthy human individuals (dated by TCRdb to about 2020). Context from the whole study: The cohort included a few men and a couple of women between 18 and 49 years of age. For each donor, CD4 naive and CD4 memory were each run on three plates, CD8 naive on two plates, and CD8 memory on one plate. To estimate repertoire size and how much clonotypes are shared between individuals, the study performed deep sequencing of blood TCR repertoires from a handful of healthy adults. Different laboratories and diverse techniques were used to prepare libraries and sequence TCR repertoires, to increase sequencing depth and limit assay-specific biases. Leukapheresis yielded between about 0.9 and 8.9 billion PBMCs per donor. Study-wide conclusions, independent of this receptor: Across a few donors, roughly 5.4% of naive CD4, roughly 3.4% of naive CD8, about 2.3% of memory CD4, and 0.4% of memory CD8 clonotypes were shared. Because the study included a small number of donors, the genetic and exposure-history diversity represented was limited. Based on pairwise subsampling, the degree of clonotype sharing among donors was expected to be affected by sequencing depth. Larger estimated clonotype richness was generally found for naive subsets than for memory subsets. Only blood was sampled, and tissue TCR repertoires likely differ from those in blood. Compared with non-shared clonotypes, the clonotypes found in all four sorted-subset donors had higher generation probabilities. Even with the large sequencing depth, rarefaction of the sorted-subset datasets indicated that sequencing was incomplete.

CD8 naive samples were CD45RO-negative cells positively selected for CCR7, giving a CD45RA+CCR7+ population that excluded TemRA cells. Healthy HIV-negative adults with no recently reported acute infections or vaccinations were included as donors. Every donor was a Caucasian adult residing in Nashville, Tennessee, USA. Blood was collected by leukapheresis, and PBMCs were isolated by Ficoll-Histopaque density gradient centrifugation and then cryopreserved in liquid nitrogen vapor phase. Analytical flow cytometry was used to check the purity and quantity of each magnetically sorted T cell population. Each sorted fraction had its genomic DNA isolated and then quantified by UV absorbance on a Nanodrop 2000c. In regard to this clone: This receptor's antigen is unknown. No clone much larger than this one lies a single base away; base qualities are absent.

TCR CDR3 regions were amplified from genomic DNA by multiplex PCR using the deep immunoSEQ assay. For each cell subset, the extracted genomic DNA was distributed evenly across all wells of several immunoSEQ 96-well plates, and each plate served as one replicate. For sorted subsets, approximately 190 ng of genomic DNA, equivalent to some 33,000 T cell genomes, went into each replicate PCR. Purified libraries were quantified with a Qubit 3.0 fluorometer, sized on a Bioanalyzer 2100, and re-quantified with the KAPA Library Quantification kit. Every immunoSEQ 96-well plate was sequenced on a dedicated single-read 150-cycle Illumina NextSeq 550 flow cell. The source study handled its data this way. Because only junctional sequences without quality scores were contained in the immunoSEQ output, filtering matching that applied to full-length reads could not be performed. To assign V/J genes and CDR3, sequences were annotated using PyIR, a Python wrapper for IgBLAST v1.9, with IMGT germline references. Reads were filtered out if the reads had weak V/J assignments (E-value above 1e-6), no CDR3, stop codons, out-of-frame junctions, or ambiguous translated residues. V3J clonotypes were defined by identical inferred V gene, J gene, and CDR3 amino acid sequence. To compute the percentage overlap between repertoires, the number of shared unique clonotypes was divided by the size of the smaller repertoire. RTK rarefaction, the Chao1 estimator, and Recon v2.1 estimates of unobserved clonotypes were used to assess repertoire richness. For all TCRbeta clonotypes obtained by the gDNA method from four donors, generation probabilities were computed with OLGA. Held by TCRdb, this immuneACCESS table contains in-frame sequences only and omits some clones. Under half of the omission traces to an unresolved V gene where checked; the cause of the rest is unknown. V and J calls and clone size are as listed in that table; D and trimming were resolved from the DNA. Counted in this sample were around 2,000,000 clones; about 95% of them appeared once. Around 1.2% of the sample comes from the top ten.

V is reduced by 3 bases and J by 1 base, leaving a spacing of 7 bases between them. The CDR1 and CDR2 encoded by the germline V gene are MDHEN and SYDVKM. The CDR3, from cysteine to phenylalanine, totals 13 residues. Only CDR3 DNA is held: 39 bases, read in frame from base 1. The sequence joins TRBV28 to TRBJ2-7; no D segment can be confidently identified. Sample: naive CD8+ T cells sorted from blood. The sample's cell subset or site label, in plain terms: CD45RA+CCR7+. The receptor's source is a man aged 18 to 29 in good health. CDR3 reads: CASSFRPSYEQYF. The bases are TGTGCCAGCAGTTTTAGGCCATCCTACGAGCAGTACTTC. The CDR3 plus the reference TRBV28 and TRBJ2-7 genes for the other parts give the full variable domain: DVKVTQSSRYLVKRTGEKVFLECVQDMDHENMFWYRQDPGLGLRLIYFSYDVKMKEKGDIPEGYSVSREKKERFSLILESASTNQTSMYLCASSFRPSYEQYFGPGTRLTVT.